Listed here are 7 T cell receptor beta chains from one sample, sequenced in a study of tissue T cells after allogeneic stem cell transplantation. The method was immunoSEQ multiplex PCR; TCRdb's version includes in-frame clones alone and lacks a portion of them. The repertoire has some 3,500 clones, around three quarters of them found once; the top ten carry about 21%. Steroid-refractory graft-versus-host disease after allogeneic hematopoietic cell transplant qualified adults for prospective research-autopsy enrollment. Source: small intestine tissue, taken at autopsy. The origin of the receptors is a male patient over 55 with steroid-refractory graft-versus-host disease after an allogeneic stem cell transplant. Some T cells may be the graft donor's.

V is TRBV7-2 and J is TRBJ2-7, with 12 bases that match TRBD2. The CDR3 consists of 19 residues. The V gene's germline CDR1 is SGHTA and CDR2 FQGNSA. V gave up 5 bases and J gave up 9 bases; unmatched junction bases: 23. This CDR3 is CASSLARLAGGDVGIGQYF. CDR3 DNA: TGTGCCAGCAGCCTCGCCCGCCTAGCGGGGGGGGACGTCGGTATCGGGCAGTACTTC.

CDR3 residues: CASTEGTGNTIYF. The CDR3 DNA follows: TGTGCCAGCACCGAGGGGACTGGAAACACCATATATTTT. This chain uses TRBV28 with TRBJ1-3, with a weak D call TRBD1 (5 bases). The CDR3 runs 13 residues. Germline assignment: CDR1 MDHEN and CDR2 SYDVKM. Trimming shortened V by 7 bases and J by 2 bases, and 9 bases separated the two germline ends.

The V and J genes are TRBV5-1 and TRBJ2-3; no clear D. V was clipped by 4 bases and J by 2 bases, with 14 bases between them. The germline V gene has CDR1 SGHRS and CDR2 YFSETQ. The length of the CDR3 is 15 residues. The CDR3 nucleotides are TGCGCCAGCAGCCTCCTTCAATACCCCACAGATACGCAGTATTTT. The encoded protein is CASSLLQYPTDTQYF.

The J gene is TRBJ2-7, the V gene TRBV7-9; perhaps TRBD1 as D (6 bases). This CDR3 spans 15 amino acids. CDR1 is SEHNR, CDR2 FQNEAQ, per germline (reference sequence). The V gene lost 1 base and the J gene lost 3 bases, with 13 bases spanning the gap. The CDR3 region is CASSLVAGQIYEQYF. In nucleotides, the CDR3 is TGTGCCAGCAGCTTAGTGGCTGGACAGATCTACGAGCAGTACTTC.

The chain carries TRBV6-5 and TRBJ1-6; D is perhaps TRBD1 (6 bases). V shed 6 bases and J shed 8 bases, with 14 bases lying between them. The CDR3 contains 14 residues. From germline, CDR1 is MNHEY and CDR2 SVGAGI. CDR3 nucleotide sequence: TGTGCCAGCAGCCTACAGGGTAAAGATTCACCCCTCCACTTT. Amino acids: CASSLQGKDSPLHF.

The rearrangement links TRBV4-1 to TRBJ1-2; the D is unclear. Deletions cut 3 bases from V and 0 bases from J, with 11 bases between. CDR1 and CDR2 from the germline V gene are MGHRA and YSYEKL. The CDR3 is 15 amino acids. CDR3 loop: CASSQRREPNYGYTF. The CDR3 region has the DNA TGCGCCAGCAGCCAGCGGAGGGAACCTAACTATGGCTACACCTTC.

This chain uses TRBV6-2 or TRBV6-3 with TRBJ2-5, with TRBD2 matching 9 bases. V shed 4 bases and J 1 base; nucleotides not matched to a gene: 10. The CDR3 has 17 residues. The germline V gene has CDR1 MNHEY and CDR2 SVGEGT. In DNA form, the CDR3 reads TGTGCCAGCAGTTCGCCCTTGGAGCGGGGGGTCCAAGAGACCCAGTACTTC. This codes for CASSSPLERGVQETQYF.